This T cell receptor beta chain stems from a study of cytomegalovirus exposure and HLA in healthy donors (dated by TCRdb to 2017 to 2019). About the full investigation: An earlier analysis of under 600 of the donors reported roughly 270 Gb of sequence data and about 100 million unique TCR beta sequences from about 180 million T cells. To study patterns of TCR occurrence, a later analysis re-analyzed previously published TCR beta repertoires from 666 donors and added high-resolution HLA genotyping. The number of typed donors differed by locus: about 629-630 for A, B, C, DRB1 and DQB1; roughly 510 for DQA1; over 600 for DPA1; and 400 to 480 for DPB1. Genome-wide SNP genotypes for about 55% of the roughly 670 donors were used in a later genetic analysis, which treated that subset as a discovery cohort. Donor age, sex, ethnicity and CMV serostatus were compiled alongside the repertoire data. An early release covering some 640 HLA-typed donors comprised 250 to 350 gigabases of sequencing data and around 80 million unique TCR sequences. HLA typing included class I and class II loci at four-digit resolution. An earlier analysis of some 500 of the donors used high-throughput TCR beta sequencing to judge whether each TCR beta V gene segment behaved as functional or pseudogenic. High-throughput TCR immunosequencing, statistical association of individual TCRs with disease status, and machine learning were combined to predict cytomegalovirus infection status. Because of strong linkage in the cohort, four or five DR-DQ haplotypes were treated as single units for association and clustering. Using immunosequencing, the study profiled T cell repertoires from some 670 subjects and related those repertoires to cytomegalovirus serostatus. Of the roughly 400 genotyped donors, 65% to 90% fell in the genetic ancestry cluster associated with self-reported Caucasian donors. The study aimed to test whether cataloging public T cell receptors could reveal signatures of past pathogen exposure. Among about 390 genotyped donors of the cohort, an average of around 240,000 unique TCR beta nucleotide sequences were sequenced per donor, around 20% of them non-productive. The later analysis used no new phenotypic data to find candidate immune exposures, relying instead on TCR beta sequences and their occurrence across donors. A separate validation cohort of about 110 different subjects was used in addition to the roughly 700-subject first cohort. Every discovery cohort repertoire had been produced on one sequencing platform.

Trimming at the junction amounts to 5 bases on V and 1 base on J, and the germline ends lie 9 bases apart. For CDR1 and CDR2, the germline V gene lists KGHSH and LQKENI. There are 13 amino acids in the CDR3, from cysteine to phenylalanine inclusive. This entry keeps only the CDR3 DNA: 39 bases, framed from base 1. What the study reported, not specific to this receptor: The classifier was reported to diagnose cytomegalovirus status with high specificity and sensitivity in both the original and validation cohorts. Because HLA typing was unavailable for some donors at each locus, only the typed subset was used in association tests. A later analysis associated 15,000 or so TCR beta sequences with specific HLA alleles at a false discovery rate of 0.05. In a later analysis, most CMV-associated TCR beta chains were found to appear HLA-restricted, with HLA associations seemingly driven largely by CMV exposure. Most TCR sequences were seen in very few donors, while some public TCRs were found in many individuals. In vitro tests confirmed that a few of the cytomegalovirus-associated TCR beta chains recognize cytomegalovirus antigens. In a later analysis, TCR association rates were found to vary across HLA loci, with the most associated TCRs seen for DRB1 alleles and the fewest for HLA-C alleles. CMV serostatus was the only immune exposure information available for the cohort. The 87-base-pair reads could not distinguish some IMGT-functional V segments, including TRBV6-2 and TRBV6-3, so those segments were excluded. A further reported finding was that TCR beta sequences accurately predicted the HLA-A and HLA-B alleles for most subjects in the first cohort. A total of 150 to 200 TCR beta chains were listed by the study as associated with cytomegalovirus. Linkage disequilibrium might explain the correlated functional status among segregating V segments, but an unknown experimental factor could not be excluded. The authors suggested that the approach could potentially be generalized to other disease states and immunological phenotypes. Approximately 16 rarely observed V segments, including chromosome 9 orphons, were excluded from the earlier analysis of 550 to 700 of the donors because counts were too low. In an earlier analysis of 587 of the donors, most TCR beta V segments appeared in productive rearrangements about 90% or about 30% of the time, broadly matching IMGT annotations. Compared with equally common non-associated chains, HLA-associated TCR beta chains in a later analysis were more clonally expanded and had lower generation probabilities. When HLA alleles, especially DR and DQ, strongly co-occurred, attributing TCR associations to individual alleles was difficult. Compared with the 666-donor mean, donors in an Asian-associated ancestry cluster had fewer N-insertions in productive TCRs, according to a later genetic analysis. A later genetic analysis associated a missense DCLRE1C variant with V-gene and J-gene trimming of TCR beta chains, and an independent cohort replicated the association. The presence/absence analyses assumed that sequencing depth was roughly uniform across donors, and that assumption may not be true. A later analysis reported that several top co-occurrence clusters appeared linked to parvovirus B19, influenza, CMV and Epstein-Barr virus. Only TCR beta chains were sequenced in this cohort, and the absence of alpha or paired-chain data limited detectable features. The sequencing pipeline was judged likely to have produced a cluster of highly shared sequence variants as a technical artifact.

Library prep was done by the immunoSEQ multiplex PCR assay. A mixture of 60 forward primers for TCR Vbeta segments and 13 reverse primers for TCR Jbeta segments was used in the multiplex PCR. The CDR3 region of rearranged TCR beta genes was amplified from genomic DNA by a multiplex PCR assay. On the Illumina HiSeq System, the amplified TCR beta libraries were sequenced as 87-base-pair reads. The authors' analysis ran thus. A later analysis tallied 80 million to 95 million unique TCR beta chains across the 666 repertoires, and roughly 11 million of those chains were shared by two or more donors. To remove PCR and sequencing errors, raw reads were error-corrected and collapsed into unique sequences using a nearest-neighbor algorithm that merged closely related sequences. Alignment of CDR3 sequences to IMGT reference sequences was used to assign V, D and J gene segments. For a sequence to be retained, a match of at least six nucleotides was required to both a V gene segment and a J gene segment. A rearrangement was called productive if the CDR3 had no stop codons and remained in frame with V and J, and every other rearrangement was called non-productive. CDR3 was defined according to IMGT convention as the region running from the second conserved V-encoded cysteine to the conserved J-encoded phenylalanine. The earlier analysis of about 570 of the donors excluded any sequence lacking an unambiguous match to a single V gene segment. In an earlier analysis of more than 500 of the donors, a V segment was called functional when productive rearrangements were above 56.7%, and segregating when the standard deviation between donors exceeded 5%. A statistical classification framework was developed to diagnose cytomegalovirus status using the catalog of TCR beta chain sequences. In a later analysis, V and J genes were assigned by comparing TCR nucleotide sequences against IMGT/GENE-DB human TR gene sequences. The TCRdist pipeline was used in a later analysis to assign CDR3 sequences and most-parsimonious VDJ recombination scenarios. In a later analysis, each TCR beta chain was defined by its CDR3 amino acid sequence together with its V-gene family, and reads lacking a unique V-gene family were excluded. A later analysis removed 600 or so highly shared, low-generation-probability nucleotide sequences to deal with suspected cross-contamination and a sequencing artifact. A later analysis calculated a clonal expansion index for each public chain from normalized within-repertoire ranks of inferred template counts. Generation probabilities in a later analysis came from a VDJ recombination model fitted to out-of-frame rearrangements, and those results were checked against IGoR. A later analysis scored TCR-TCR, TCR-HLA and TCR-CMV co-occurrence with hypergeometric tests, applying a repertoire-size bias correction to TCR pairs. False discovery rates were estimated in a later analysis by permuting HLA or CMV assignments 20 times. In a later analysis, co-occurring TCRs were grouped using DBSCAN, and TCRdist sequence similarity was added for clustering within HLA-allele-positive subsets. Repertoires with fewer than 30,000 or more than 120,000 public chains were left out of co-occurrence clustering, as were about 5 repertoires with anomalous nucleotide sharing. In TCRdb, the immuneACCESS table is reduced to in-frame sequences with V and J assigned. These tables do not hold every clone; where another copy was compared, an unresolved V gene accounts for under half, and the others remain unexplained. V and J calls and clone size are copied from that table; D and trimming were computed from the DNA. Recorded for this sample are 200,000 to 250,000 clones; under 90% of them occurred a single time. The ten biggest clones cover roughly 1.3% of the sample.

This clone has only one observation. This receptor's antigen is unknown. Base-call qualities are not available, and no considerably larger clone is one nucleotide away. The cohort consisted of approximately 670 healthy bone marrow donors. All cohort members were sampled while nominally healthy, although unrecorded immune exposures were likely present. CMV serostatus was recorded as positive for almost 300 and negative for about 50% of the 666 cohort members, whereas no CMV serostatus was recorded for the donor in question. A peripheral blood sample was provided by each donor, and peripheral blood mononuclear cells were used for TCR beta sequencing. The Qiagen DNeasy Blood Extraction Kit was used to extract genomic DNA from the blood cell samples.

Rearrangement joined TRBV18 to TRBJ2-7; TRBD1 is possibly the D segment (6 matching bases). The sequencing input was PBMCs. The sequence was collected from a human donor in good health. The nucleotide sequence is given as TGTGCCAGCTCATCAGACAGGTCCTACGAGCAGTACTTC. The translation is CASSSDRSYEQYF.